This passage covers 14 T cell receptor beta chains from one sample sequenced in a study of T cells in Graves' hyperthyroidism and ophthalmopathy. What was amplified from RNA transcripts were TCR beta CDR3 regions. The TCR CDR3 first-round RT-PCR relied on the HTBI primer set. TCRdb reanalysed the multiplex PCR reads using MiXCR and keeps one entry per CDR3 protein. This repertoire shows 550,000 to 600,000 distinct CDR3 sequences, more than 45% found once; its top ten account for around 20%. Material for sequencing was peripheral blood or thyroid tissue (not recorded which). These receptors came from an adult woman with Graves' disease, either hyperthyroidism or ophthalmopathy (not recorded which).

This sequence joins TRBV15 and TRBJ2-7; TRBD1 is a possible D gene (5 bases). This CDR3 has 14 residues. Between the trimmed V and J ends, which lost 1 base and 1 base, there was a span of 8 bases. CDR1 and CDR2 from the germline V gene are LNHNV and YYDKDF (reference sequence). This CDR3 reads CATSRVAGSYEQYF. In DNA, the CDR3 is TGTGCCACCAGCAGAGTAGCAGGGTCCTACGAGCAGTACTTC.

This clonotype was counted a few times. The gene calls are TRBV6-5 and TRBJ1-5; D unresolved. Trimming removed 7 bases at V and 1 base at J, with 14 bases between. This CDR3 is 15 amino acids long. Germline CDR1 is MNHEY and CDR2 is SVGAGI. CDR3 sequence: CASTRVAGSNQPQHF. CDR3 nucleotide sequence: TGTGCCAGCACAAGGGTTGCGGGGAGCAATCAGCCCCAGCATTTT.

The rearrangement uses TRBV15 and TRBJ1-2; D might be TRBD1 (5 bases). Trimming cost V 8 bases and J 6 bases, with 22 bases left between them. Germline-derived CDR1 and CDR2 are LNHNV and YYDKDF (reference sequence). This CDR3 spans 15 amino acids. Here the CDR3 reads CATSRAPTARNGYTF. The CDR3 DNA sequence: TGTGCCACCTCACGAGCCCCGACAGCAAGAAATGGCTACACCTTC.

This sequence joins TRBV14 and TRBJ2-7; D is uncertain. CDR3 length: 13 amino acids. V shed 0 bases and J shed 6 bases, with 9 bases lying between them. Germline V gene data show CDR1 as SGHDN and CDR2 as FVKESK. The CDR3 loop is CASSQDSPIEQYF. Written as DNA, the CDR3 is TGTGCCAGCAGCCAAGACAGCCCGATCGAGCAGTACTTC.

The CDR3 DNA is TGTGCCAGCAGCGTAGGGGTCGGTGGGGGTAATTCACCCCTCCACTTT. Its translation: CASSVGVGGGNSPLHF. V usage is TRBV9 and J usage is TRBJ1-6; TRBD1 might be the D (5 bases). The CDR3 extends over 16 amino acids. Trimming cost V 0 bases and J 6 bases, with 13 bases left between them. Germline V CDR1 and CDR2: SGDLS, YYNGEE.

This clonotype was counted ten times or more. This chain uses TRBV5-1 with TRBJ2-5; TRBD2 matches 10 bases. Losses at the gene ends were 3 bases for V and 1 base for J; bases not matched to a gene: 3. The CDR3 contains 15 residues. Germline V gives CDR1 SGHRS, CDR2 YFSETQ. As DNA, the CDR3 is TGCGCCAGCAGCTCTCTAGCGGGAGCCCAAGAGACCCAGTACTTC. This sequence encodes CASSSLAGAQETQYF.

The V and J genes are TRBV6-1 and TRBJ1-5; D call uncertain. Germline CDR1 is MNHNS and CDR2 is SASEGT. The V end lost 7 bases, the J end lost 0 bases, and 13 bases lay between the germline ends. The CDR3 has 15 residues. This chain's CDR3 is CASKLRLNSNQPQHF. The DNA of the CDR3 is TGTGCCAGCAAACTCAGGCTAAATAGCAATCAGCCCCAGCATTTT.

The chain uses TRBV9 and TRBJ1-4; D is perhaps TRBD1 (6 bases). Germline-derived CDR1 and CDR2 are SGDLS and YYNGEE. The CDR3 runs to 16 residues. Trimming shortened V by 0 bases and J by 1 base, and 10 bases separated the two germline ends. The CDR3 spells CASSVGGGLTNEKLFF. In nucleotides, the CDR3 is TGTGCCAGCAGCGTAGGAGGGGGGCTAACTAATGAAAAACTGTTTTTT. Full variable domain (rest looked up from reference TRBV9 and TRBJ1-4): DSGVTQTPKHLITATGQRVTLRCSPRSGDLSVYWYQQSLDQGLQFLIQYYNGEERAKGNILERFSAQQFPDLHSELNLSSLELGDSALYFCASSVGGGLTNEKLFFGSGTQLSVL.

This clonotype appeared a single time. Mismatch with germline at one junction end may stem from a read error. The V call is TRBV6-5, the J call TRBJ1-1; weak D call: TRBD1 (5 bases). Germline V lookup: CDR1 MNHEY, CDR2 SVGAGI. CDR3 size: 17 residues. This chain's CDR3 is CASSDSFRTGGMAEAFF. In DNA form, the CDR3 reads TGTGCCAGCAGTGACTCCTTCCGTACGGGGGGTATGGCTGAAGCTTTCTTT.

This clonotype was seen many times. The chain is built from TRBV19 and TRBJ2-5, with D possibly called TRBD1 or TRBD2 (5 bases each). This CDR3 contains 17 residues. V lost 3 bases and J lost 2, with 19 bases in between. Germline CDR1 and CDR2: LNHDA and SQIVND (reference sequence). CDR3 protein: CASSIRQGAPRQETQYF. The CDR3 region has the DNA TGTGCCAGTAGTATCCGGCAGGGAGCCCCTCGACAAGAGACCCAGTACTTC. Full variable domain (rest looked up from reference TRBV19 and TRBJ2-5): DGGITQSPKYLFRKEGQNVTLSCEQNLNHDAMYWYRQDPGQGLRLIYYSQIVNDFQKGDIAEGYSVSREKKESFPLTVTSAQKNPTAFYLCASSIRQGAPRQETQYFGPGTRLLVL.

This clonotype was found many times. V usage is TRBV19 and J usage is TRBJ2-2; 8 bases align to TRBD1. V lost 9 bases and J lost 6; bases outside the gene matches: 9. CDR1 is LNHDA and CDR2 is SQIVND in the germline V gene (reference sequence). The CDR3 is 14 amino acids. DNA for the CDR3: TGTGCCAGCGCCCTTCAGGGGGCCCCCGGGGAGCTGTTTTTT. This translates into CASALQGAPGELFF.

This chain connects TRBV7-9 to TRBJ2-2, with D possibly being TRBD1 (5 bases). The CDR3 totals 15 residues. V lost 7 bases, J lost 0 bases, and 12 bases lay in between. Germline-derived CDR1 and CDR2 are SEHNR and FQNEAQ (reference sequence). The CDR3 nucleotides read TGTGCCAGCAAAAAGGACACCTCGAACACCGGGGAGCTGTTTTTT. Translating it yields CASKKDTSNTGELFF.

This clonotype was recorded at least ten times. The V and J genes are TRBV27 and TRBJ1-5; D unresolved. CDR1 and CDR2 (germline): MNHEY, SMNVEV (reference sequence). The CDR3 runs 13 residues. Trimming removed 3 bases at V and 4 bases at J, with 7 bases between. This CDR3 is CASSFGPNQPQHF. The CDR3 DNA follows: TGTGCCAGCAGTTTTGGACCAAATCAGCCCCAGCATTTT.

At least ten counts were recorded for this clonotype. The chain is built from TRBV4-2 and TRBJ1-6; D is possibly TRBD1 (5 bases). V was shortened by 1 base and J by 9 bases, with 10 bases between the two germline ends. Per germline, CDR1 LGHNA and CDR2 YNFKEQ. The CDR3 is 14 residues long. As DNA, the CDR3 is TGTGCCAGCAGCCAAGGGACATTCAGTTCACCCCTCCACTTT. Residues: CASSQGTFSSPLHF.